The present entry profiles one T cell receptor beta chain with its context. No antigen is known for it. TCRdb's copy holds only in-frame clones and misses some; the assay was immunoSEQ multiplex PCR. The data hold 9,500 to 10,000 clones, with more than 85% observed a single time. This CDR3 has 13 residues. Losses at the gene ends were 5 bases for V and 4 bases for J; bases not matched to a gene: 5. Germline V gene lookup returns CDR1 LGHNT and CDR2 FRNRAP. The sample comes from a study of PD-1 blockade in classical Hodgkin lymphoma. Study outcomes and limitations: In newly diagnosed patients, baseline TCR diversity was reportedly below that of healthy donors. Prior to therapy, complete responders displayed diversity much like that of newly diagnosed patients. Excluded were patients who started nivolumab under 1 year after ASCT, a group that had lower diversity.

Relapses following autologous stem cell transplantation were seen in all patients, with brentuximab vedotin exposure varying. Responses achieved at best were complete response, partial response or progressive disease. Sequencing was performed on peripheral blood mononuclear cells (PBMCs), taken at baseline. The chain joins TRBV12-5 to TRBJ2-7, with 7 bases matching TRBD1. This receptor was obtained from a human donor with classical Hodgkin lymphoma. CDR3 residues: CASGGDSYYEQYF. The CDR3 nucleotides are TGTGCTAGTGGTGGGGACAGTTATTACGAGCAGTACTTC. Filled out from reference TRBV12-5 and TRBJ2-7, the complete variable domain reads DARVTQTPRHKVTEMGQEVTMRCQPILGHNTVFWYRQTMMQGLELLAYFRNRAPLDDSGMPKDRFSAEMPDATLATLKIQPSEPRDSAVYFCASGGDSYYEQYFGPGTRLTVT.